This T cell receptor beta chain was documented in a study of blood T cell repertoires in COVID-19. Between the trimmed V and J ends, which lost 4 bases and 13 bases, there was a span of 13 bases. The CDR3 totals 11 residues. Germline loops: CDR1 MNHEY, CDR2 SVGEGT. In the authors' workflow: Nucleated cell number was recorded as an estimate derived from reference gene primer amplification. Repertoires were generated with immunoSEQ multiplex PCR, while TCRdb's copy carries only in-frame clones and drops some. V and J calls and clone size follow that table, whereas D and trimming were derived from the DNA. The sample records approximately 280,000 clones, about 88% being singletons.

This sequence originates from a human donor with COVID-19, enrolled during active disease. The donor label of this sample is uncertain. Input material: peripheral blood. The J gene is TRBJ1-1, the V gene TRBV6-2 or TRBV6-3; possibly TRBD1 for D (5 bases). The CDR3, as DNA: TGTGCCAGCAGTTGGGCCGGGGGATATTTCTTT. Translated, it gives CASSWAGGYFF.